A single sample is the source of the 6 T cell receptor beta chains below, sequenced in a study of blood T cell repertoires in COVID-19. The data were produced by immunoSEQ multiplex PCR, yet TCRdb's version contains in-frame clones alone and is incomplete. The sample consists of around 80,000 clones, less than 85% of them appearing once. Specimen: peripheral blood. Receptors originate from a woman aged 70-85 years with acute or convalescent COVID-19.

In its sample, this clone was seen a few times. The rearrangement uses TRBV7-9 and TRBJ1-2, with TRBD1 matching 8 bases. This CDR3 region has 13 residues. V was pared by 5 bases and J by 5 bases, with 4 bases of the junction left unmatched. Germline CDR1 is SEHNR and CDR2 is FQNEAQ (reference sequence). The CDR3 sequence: CASSTGQGYGYTF. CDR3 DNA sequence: TGTGCCAGCAGCACCGGACAGGGATATGGCTACACCTTC.

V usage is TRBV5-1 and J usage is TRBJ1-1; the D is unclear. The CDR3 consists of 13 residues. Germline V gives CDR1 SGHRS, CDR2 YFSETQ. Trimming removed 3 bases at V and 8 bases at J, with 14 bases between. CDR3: CASSYGRREEAFF. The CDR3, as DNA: TGCGCCAGCAGCTACGGTCGGCGGGAAGAAGCTTTCTTT.

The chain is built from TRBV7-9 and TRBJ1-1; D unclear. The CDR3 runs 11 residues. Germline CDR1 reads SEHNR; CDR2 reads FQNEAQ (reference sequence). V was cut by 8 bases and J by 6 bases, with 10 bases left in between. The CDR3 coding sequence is TGTGCCAGCGCCATTTTAGCTGAAGCTTTCTTT. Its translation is CASAILAEAFF.

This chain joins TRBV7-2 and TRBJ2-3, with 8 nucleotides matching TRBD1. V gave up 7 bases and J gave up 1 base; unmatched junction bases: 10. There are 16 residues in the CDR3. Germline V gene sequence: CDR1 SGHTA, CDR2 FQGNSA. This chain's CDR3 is CASTLWAGGGTDTQYF. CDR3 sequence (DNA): TGTGCCAGCACCCTTTGGGCAGGGGGCGGCACAGATACGCAGTATTTT.

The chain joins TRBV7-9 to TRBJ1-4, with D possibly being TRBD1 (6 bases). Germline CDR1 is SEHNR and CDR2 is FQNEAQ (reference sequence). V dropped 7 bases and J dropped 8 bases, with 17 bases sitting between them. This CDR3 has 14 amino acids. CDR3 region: CASTQGSGREKLFF. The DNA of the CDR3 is TGTGCCAGCACCCAGGGGTCCGGGCGAGAAAAACTGTTTTTT.

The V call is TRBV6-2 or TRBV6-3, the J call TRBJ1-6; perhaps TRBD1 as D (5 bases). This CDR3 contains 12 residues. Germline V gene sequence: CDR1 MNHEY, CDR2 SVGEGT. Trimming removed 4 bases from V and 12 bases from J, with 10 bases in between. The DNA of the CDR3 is TGTGCCAGCAGTTCTCAGGGTAAACCCCTCCACTTT. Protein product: CASSSQGKPLHF.